This TCR beta chain is drawn from a study of shared clonotypes between healthy human individuals. The CDR3 contains 12 residues. Germline CDR1 reads LNHDA; CDR2 reads SQIVND (reference sequence). Trimming took 10 bases from V and 9 from J, leaving 15 bases between them. Comments on this clone: Its target is unknown.

Notes on the study in general: Sampling was confined to blood; repertoires within tissues likely differ.

Every donor was a Caucasian adult from Nashville, Tennessee. Ten immunoSEQ deep assay plates held the unsorted PBMC DNA. Study processing details: Filtering differed, since immunoSEQ gave only junction sequences and no quality scores. Data came from immunoSEQ multiplex PCR; TCRdb stores just in-frame clones and leaves some out. The V and J calls and clone size were taken over from that table, and D and trimming were inferred from the DNA. The table includes 500,000 to 650,000 clones, roughly 79% detected once. Sequenced material: PBMCs. This rearrangement joins TRBV19 to TRBJ2-2; tentatively, D is TRBD1 (6 bases). The source is a woman between 40 and 50 years old in good health. Some clones in this sample may be carry-over from other donors' samples. The CDR3, as DNA: TGTGCCACTACGAAGGGGGAAAGGGAGCTGTTTTTT. Protein product: CATTKGERELFF. The full variable domain, with the rest looked up from reference TRBV19 and TRBJ2-2, is DGGITQSPKYLFRKEGQNVTLSCEQNLNHDAMYWYRQDPGQGLRLIYYSQIVNDFQKGDIAEGYSVSREKKESFPLTVTSAQKNPTAFYLCATTKGERELFFGEGSRLTVL.